The next 25 T cell receptor beta chains were all read from a single sample in a study of blood T cell repertoires in COVID-19. Generated by immunoSEQ multiplex PCR, the TCRdb table keeps only in-frame clones and is missing some. The table has approximately 150,000 clones, roughly 84% seen once. The sequenced sample consisted of peripheral blood. These receptors all come from a man aged 30 to 45 with COVID-19, enrolled during active disease.

This chain uses TRBV19 with TRBJ1-5; weak D call: TRBD1 (6 bases). Germline-derived CDR1 and CDR2 are LNHDA and SQIVND (reference sequence). Trimming removed 1 base at V and 7 bases at J, with 14 bases between. This CDR3 spans 15 amino acids. The CDR3 protein is CASSIGNRVGQPQHF. CDR3 nucleotides: TGTGCCAGTAGTATAGGAAACAGGGTGGGACAGCCCCAGCATTTT.

The CDR3 DNA is TGTGCCAGCAGGCCTAGCGGGAGGCAGAACACCGGGGAGCTGTTTTTT. Its protein is CASRPSGRQNTGELFF. This chain joins TRBV28 and TRBJ2-2; 11 bases fit TRBD2. This CDR3 contains 16 residues. Trimming removed 6 bases from V and 1 base from J; junction bases left unmatched: 4. Germline V CDR1 and CDR2: MDHEN, SYDVKM.

This clone was found once. The chain joins TRBV7-9 to TRBJ2-2; 8 bases are shared with TRBD1. This CDR3 is built from 15 residues. Per the germline V gene, CDR1 is SEHNR and CDR2 is FQNEAQ (reference sequence). Trimming at V came to 5 bases and at J to 5 bases, leaving 7 bases not matched to a gene. DNA of the CDR3: TGTGCCAGCAGCCCTCAGGGGGCTCGGACCGGGGAGCTGTTTTTT. As protein: CASSPQGARTGELFF.

The chain joins TRBV2 to TRBJ2-3; D is perhaps TRBD1 (6 bases). Germline-derived CDR1 and CDR2 are SNHLY and FYNNEI. This CDR3 region has 14 residues. V shed 4 bases and J shed 2 bases, with 10 bases lying between them. The CDR3 reads CASSAQGNTDTQYF. For the CDR3, the DNA is TGTGCCAGCAGTGCACAGGGAAACACAGATACGCAGTATTTT.

The chain links TRBV4-3 to TRBJ2-7, with 7 bases fitting TRBD2. The germline V gene has CDR1 LGHNA and CDR2 YSLEER. The CDR3 has 14 amino acids. The V gene end was trimmed by 4 bases and the J gene end by 6 bases; junction bases not matched to a gene: 9. CDR3 amino acids: CASSPWKWEGEQYF. CDR3 sequence (DNA): TGCGCCAGCAGCCCGTGGAAATGGGAGGGCGAGCAGTACTTC.

This sequence joins TRBV5-6 and TRBJ1-1; weak D call: TRBD1 (5 bases). The CDR3 length is 13 residues. V lost 0 bases and J lost 6, with 9 bases in between. CDR1 SGHDT and CDR2 YYEEEE come from the germline V gene. The CDR3 protein is CASSLAGYSEAFF. CDR3 bases: TGTGCCAGCAGCTTGGCAGGGTATTCTGAAGCTTTCTTT.

CDR3 in amino acids: CASSPGTSVYNEQFF. CDR3 sequence (DNA): TGTGCCAGCAGCCCCGGGACTAGCGTTTACAATGAGCAGTTCTTC. The chain recombines TRBV7-2 with TRBJ2-1, with 10 bases that match TRBD2. CDR3 length: 15 amino acids. V was clipped by 5 bases and J by 4 bases; unmatched bases: 5. From germline, CDR1 is SGHTA and CDR2 FQGNSA.

The chain combines TRBV5-1 with TRBJ1-6; no clear D gene. In germline, CDR1 is SGHRS, CDR2 YFSETQ. The length of the CDR3 is 15 residues. Trimming cost V 0 bases and J 7 bases, with 11 bases left between them. This CDR3 reads CASSLVVARNSPLHF. In nucleotides, the CDR3 is TGCGCCAGCAGCTTGGTAGTCGCGCGGAATTCACCCCTCCACTTT.

This chain joins TRBV4-1 and TRBJ2-1, with unresolved D. The germline CDR1 and CDR2 sequences are MGHRA and YSYEKL. The CDR3 spans 12 residues. V gave up 1 base and J gave up 7 bases, with 5 bases separating them. CDR3 in DNA: TGCGCCAGCAGCCAAGTGCGAAATGAGCAGTTCTTC. Encoded protein: CASSQVRNEQFF.

The CDR3 sequence: CASTTRGEQYF. CDR3 nucleotides: TGTGCCAGCACTACAAGGGGCGAGCAGTACTTC. The chain links TRBV28 to TRBJ2-7, with D perhaps TRBD1 (5 bases). V was shortened by 7 bases and J by 6 bases, with 10 bases between the two germline ends. Germline V gene lookup returns CDR1 MDHEN and CDR2 SYDVKM. The CDR3 totals 11 residues.

The chain joins TRBV3-1 (or the pseudogene TRBV3-2) to TRBJ1-1; no clear D gene. This CDR3 region has 12 residues. Germline-derived CDR1 and CDR2 are LGHDT and YNNKEL (reference sequence). V was shortened by 0 bases and J by 9 bases, with 8 bases between the two germline ends. The CDR3 DNA reads TGTGCCAGCAGCCAAGAAACAAAGAAAGCTTTCTTT. Translating gives CASSQETKKAFF.

This chain links TRBV7-8 with TRBJ1-5; D remains ambiguous. Germline CDR1 and CDR2: SGHVS and FQNEAQ. Deletions cut 5 bases from V and 6 bases from J, with 23 bases between. This CDR3 spans 17 amino acids. CDR3 sequence: CASSDTKGTPTGQPQHF. The CDR3, as DNA: TGTGCCAGCAGCGACACGAAAGGAACCCCCACCGGTCAGCCCCAGCATTTT.

This chain links TRBV6-6 with TRBJ2-7; maybe TRBD2 (7 bases). Trimming took 5 bases from V and 5 from J, leaving 13 bases between them. Germline CDR1 reads MNHNY; CDR2 reads SVGAGI (reference sequence). The CDR3 sequence is 13 residues long. CDR3 coding DNA: TGTGCCAGCAGTAGGGGGGGGAAGAACGAGCAGTACTTC. Its translation: CASSRGGKNEQYF.

Worth noting for this clone: One base away lies a much larger clone, so this may be a sequencing read error. The chain links TRBV2 to TRBJ2-3; possible D gene TRBD1, 5 bases. CDR1 and CDR2 from the germline V gene are SNHLY and FYNNEI. This CDR3 has 13 amino acids. The V gene lost 7 bases and the J gene lost 0 bases, with 8 bases spanning the gap. The CDR3: CASTTASTDTQYF. The CDR3 DNA follows: TGTGCCAGCACGACAGCTAGCACAGATACGCAGTATTTT.

The chain recombines TRBV6-5 with TRBJ2-5; TRBD1 agrees at 7 bases. Germline trimming cut 5 bases from V and 1 base from J; bases unmatched to any gene: 4. CDR1 is MNHEY, CDR2 SVGAGI, per germline. CDR3 length equals 14 residues. CDR3 amino acids: CASSHRGTQETQYF. The CDR3 DNA reads as TGTGCCAGCAGTCACAGGGGAACCCAAGAGACCCAGTACTTC.

The CDR3 DNA follows: TGTGCCAGCTCACCACCGTCGACAGCGACCGGGGAGCTGTTTTTT. Translation gives CASSPPSTATGELFF. The chain combines TRBV18 with TRBJ2-2; possible D gene TRBD1, 5 bases. Trimming took off 0 bases at V and 5 bases at J, with 10 bases between the two ends. CDR3 length: 15 residues. Germline V gives CDR1 KGHSH, CDR2 LQKENI.

The rearrangement uses TRBV28 and TRBJ2-7; 7 nucleotides match TRBD1. Germline V gives CDR1 MDHEN, CDR2 SYDVKM. CDR3 length equals 15 residues. V was clipped by 6 bases and J by 3 bases; unmatched bases: 11. CDR3 bases: TGTGCCAGCAGCTCCACCGGACAGGTTGACTACGAGCAGTACTTC. It codes for CASSSTGQVDYEQYF.

This rearrangement joins TRBV30 to TRBJ2-7, with D maybe TRBD2 (6 bases). Trimming pared 4 bases from V and 6 bases from J, leaving 19 bases between. The CDR3 has 14 residues. Germline V gene data show CDR1 as GTSNPN and CDR2 as SVGIG (reference sequence). CDR3 sequence: CAWNPGLGLLEQYF. The CDR3 DNA sequence: TGTGCCTGGAACCCGGGACTGGGCCTACTCGAGCAGTACTTC. The full variable domain, completed using reference TRBV30 and TRBJ2-7, is SQTIHQWPATLVQPVGSPLSLECTVEGTSNPNLYWYRQAAGRGLQLLFYSVGIGQISSEVPQNLSASRPQDRQFILSSKKLLLSDSGFYLCAWNPGLGLLEQYFGPGTRLTVT.

The chain combines TRBV11-2 with TRBJ2-7; a weak D match, TRBD2 (6 bases). Germline CDR1 reads SGHAT; CDR2 reads FQNNGV. Trimming stripped 1 base from V and 2 bases from J, with 9 bases between. The CDR3 is 14 amino acids. The DNA of the CDR3 is TGTGCCAGCAGCTTAGCGTGGACTACCTACGAGCAGTACTTC. Its translation: CASSLAWTTYEQYF. Full variable domain (rest looked up from reference TRBV11-2 and TRBJ2-7): EAGVAQSPRYKIIEKRQSVAFWCNPISGHATLYWYQQILGQGPKLLIQFQNNGVVDDSQLPKDRFSAERLKGVDSTLKIQPAKLEDSAVYLCASSLAWTTYEQYFGPGTRLTVT.

The chain is built from TRBV30 and TRBJ2-7, with D possibly TRBD2 on 7 matching bases. V was cut by 0 bases and J by 2 bases, with 11 bases left in between. Per germline, CDR1 GTSNPN and CDR2 SVGIG (reference sequence). The length of the CDR3 is 14 residues. CDR3 DNA: TGTGCCTGGAGTGTAGGGGGGGCGGCCTACGAGCAGTACTTC. Translating it yields CAWSVGGAAYEQYF.

The rearrangement joins TRBV7-2 to TRBJ1-1; 8 positions match TRBD1. The CDR3 runs to 14 residues. Trimming at V came to 6 bases and at J to 5 bases, leaving 8 bases not matched to a gene. CDR1 is SGHTA and CDR2 is FQGNSA in the germline V gene. CDR3 amino acids: CASRHDRGRTEAFF. The CDR3 DNA follows: TGTGCCAGCAGACATGACAGGGGTCGAACTGAAGCTTTCTTT.

The chain couples TRBV19 to TRBJ1-4; D perhaps matches TRBD1 (5 bases). The CDR3 runs to 14 residues. In germline, CDR1 is LNHDA, CDR2 SQIVND (reference sequence). Trimming removed 7 bases at V and 0 bases at J, with 9 bases between. The CDR3 sequence is CASKGNPTNEKLFF. The CDR3 DNA reads TGTGCCAGTAAGGGGAATCCAACTAATGAAAAACTGTTTTTT.

The rearrangement joins TRBV5-6 to TRBJ1-2; D gene unclear. CDR3 length: 14 amino acids. With 4 bases removed from V and 6 bases from J, the gap between germline ends came to 16 bases. Germline loops: CDR1 SGHDT, CDR2 YYEEEE. DNA of the CDR3: TGTGCCAGCAGCCCCCTCCTCGAGGGAGATGGCTACACCTTC. Protein sequence: CASSPLLEGDGYTF. Filled out from reference TRBV5-6 and TRBJ1-2, the complete variable domain reads DAGVTQSPTHLIKTRGQQVTLRCSPKSGHDTVSWYQQALGQGPQFIFQYYEEEERQRGNFPDRFSGHQFPNYSSELNVNALLLGDSALYLCASSPLLEGDGYTFGSGTRLTVV.

The V gene is TRBV11-2, the J gene TRBJ2-7, with D perhaps matching TRBD2 (5 bases). The CDR3 contains 13 residues. Trimming pared 4 bases from V and 7 bases from J, leaving 14 bases between. Germline V gives CDR1 SGHAT, CDR2 FQNNGV. In DNA form, the CDR3 reads TGTGCCAGCAGCTCCCCGGAGGTGGGTGAGCAGTACTTC. Amino acids: CASSSPEVGEQYF.

The chain combines TRBV19 with TRBJ2-4, with 10 nucleotides matching TRBD1. The CDR3 sequence is 13 residues long. V trimming: 7 bases; J trimming: 7 bases; junction bases outside the gene matches: 4. Germline V CDR1 and CDR2: LNHDA, SQIVND (reference sequence). The CDR3 DNA is TGTGCCAGTACCGACAGGGGGCGGAACATTCAGTACTTC. This gives the protein CASTDRGRNIQYF.